This T cell receptor beta chain is from a study of identical twins. The CDR3 length is 14 residues. Germline loops: CDR1 DFQATT, CDR2 SNEGSKA (reference sequence). V lost 4 bases, J lost 4 bases, and 8 bases stayed unmatched. TCRdb re-called the 5' RACE reads through MiXCR, storing one row per CDR3 protein. The sample holds roughly 750,000 distinct CDR3 sequences, about 20% seen once. These data were likewise used in another study, on T cells expressing NK-cell markers. In that study: Dominant NKG2C+ clonotypes accounted for roughly 1.0-8% of CD8+ T cells in a handful of donors.

The origin of this receptor is a woman aged 18-29 years in good health. The rearrangement links TRBV20-1 to TRBJ2-7, with TRBD2 matching over 9 bases. The sample was PBMCs. This CDR3 is CSATTGLAGYEQYF. The CDR3, as DNA: TGCAGTGCTACCACGGGACTAGCTGGGTACGAGCAGTACTTC.